These 13 T cell receptor beta chains were sequenced from one sample in a study of metastatic and nonmetastatic thyroid tumors. Not a single patient had been given any form of treatment at any point before undergoing thyroid surgery. MiXCR re-clonotyped the PCR reads for TCRdb. The sample lists fewer than 12,000 clones, approximately 30% occurring once. The specimen was tumor tissue. These receptor sequences come from a male donor with papillary thyroid cancer or a benign thyroid nodule (not recorded which). Some clones in this sample may be carry-over from other donors' samples.

This clone is categorized as medium-sized. The chain uses TRBV28 and TRBJ1-1, with D possibly matching TRBD1 (6 bases). Trimming took 1 base from V and 12 from J, leaving 18 bases between them. Germline values: CDR1 MDHEN, CDR2 SYDVKM. This CDR3 is built from 14 residues. The DNA for the CDR3 is TGTGCCAGCAGTTTATCGGGGGGCGCTTCGGTTCCTTTCTTT. It encodes CASSLSGGASVPFF.

This clone appeared once. The chain recombines TRBV5-1 with TRBJ2-7; 9 nucleotides match TRBD2. Germline V lookup: CDR1 SGHRS, CDR2 YFSETQ. CDR3 length equals 17 residues. Trimming removed 4 bases from V and 4 bases from J; junction bases left unmatched: 15. This chain's CDR3 is CASSPGSSGSGGYEQYF. The CDR3 DNA is TGCGCCAGCAGCCCCGGGAGTAGCGGGAGTGGAGGTTACGAGCAGTACTTC.

DNA for the CDR3: TGTGCCTGGAGTGGCCAGAGCTCCTACGAGCAGTACTTC. This encodes CAWSGQSSYEQYF. This rearrangement joins TRBV30 to TRBJ2-7; D remains ambiguous. CDR3 length: 13 residues. Trimming cost V 1 base and J 0 bases, with 7 bases left between them. Germline assignment: CDR1 GTSNPN and CDR2 SVGIG (reference sequence).

This sequence joins TRBV7-9 and TRBJ2-7; D may be TRBD2 (6 bases). Looked up from germline, CDR1 is SEHNR and CDR2 is FQNEAQ (reference sequence). V was cut by 5 bases and J by 6 bases, with 14 bases left in between. CDR3 size: 13 residues. CDR3: CASSPRLGFEQYF. DNA of the CDR3: TGTGCCAGCAGCCCCCGACTAGGCTTCGAGCAGTACTTC.

The V gene is TRBV4-1, the J gene TRBJ2-2, with 10 positions matching TRBD1. V was pared by 4 bases and J by 5 bases, with 4 bases of the junction left unmatched. The CDR3 extends over 15 amino acids. The germline gives CDR1 MGHRA, CDR2 YSYEKL. CDR3 DNA sequence: TGCGCCAGCAGCCCGACAGGGGGCTCTACCGGGGAGCTGTTTTTT. Its protein product is CASSPTGGSTGELFF.

This clone came up a few times. The rearrangement joins TRBV28 to TRBJ2-7; D is unclear. Trimming left V 1 base short and J 1 base short, with 11 bases between. CDR3 length: 15 residues. The V gene's germline CDR1 is MDHEN and CDR2 SYDVKM. The CDR3 is CASSLSGKVSYEQYF. In nucleotides, the CDR3 is TGTGCCAGCAGTTTATCAGGCAAGGTATCCTACGAGCAGTACTTC.

In its sample, this clone ranks as medium-sized. This chain connects TRBV19 to TRBJ1-5; a possible D gene is TRBD1 (6 bases). Germline values: CDR1 LNHDA, CDR2 SQIVND (reference sequence). This CDR3 region has 13 residues. V lost 3 bases and J 5 bases, leaving 8 bases between the germline ends. CDR3 protein: CASSINRDQPQHF. The CDR3 region has the DNA TGTGCCAGTAGTATTAACAGGGATCAGCCCCAGCATTTT.

This clone was observed a few times. V is TRBV28 and J is TRBJ1-5; D not resolved. Trimming took off 5 bases at V and 0 bases at J, with 14 bases between the two ends. CDR3 length: 16 amino acids. Germline CDR1 is MDHEN and CDR2 is SYDVKM. As DNA, the CDR3 is TGTGCCAGCAGTCGCCCACTAGGAGATAGCAATCAGCCCCAGCATTTT. It encodes CASSRPLGDSNQPQHF.

V and J are TRBV5-1 and TRBJ2-7, with TRBD2 identical over 10 bases. Germline values: CDR1 SGHRS, CDR2 YFSETQ. The CDR3 has 14 amino acids. J was trimmed by 2 bases and V by 3 bases; bases with no gene match: 2. DNA for the CDR3: TGCGCCAGCAGCTCTGGACTAGCGGCCTACGAGCAGTACTTC. This translates into CASSSGLAAYEQYF.

This clone has at least ten counts. This sequence joins TRBV12-3 or TRBV12-4 and TRBJ2-5; D is uncertain. The CDR3 length is 12 residues. The ends were cut back, 6 bases at V and 2 bases at J, with 7 bases in the middle. The CDR3 DNA is TGTGCCAGCAGGACCGAACAAGAGACCCAGTACTTC. Protein sequence: CASRTEQETQYF.

Concerning this clone: This sequence may be a read error, since a much larger clone differs from it by one base. The chain uses TRBV4-1 and TRBJ2-1; perhaps TRBD1 as D (6 bases). The CDR3 has 13 amino acids. Germline V gene data show CDR1 as MGHRA and CDR2 as YSYEKL. Written as DNA, the CDR3 is TGCGCCAGCAGCTATGACAGGTCCAATGAGCATTTCTTC. Amino acid sequence: CASSYDRSNEHFF.

With regard to this clone: One end of the junction is discordant with germline, which a read error may explain. The same CDR3 arises from other DNA sequences in this sample as well. The chain joins TRBV12-3 or TRBV12-4 to TRBJ1-2; D is perhaps TRBD1 (6 bases). The CDR3 runs 14 residues. The CDR3 DNA is TGTGCCAGCAGTTTAGGAGGGGGAGATTATGGATACACCTTC. It yields the protein CASSLGGGDYGYTF.

A remark on this clone: Other DNA sequences in this sample translate to the same CDR3. The gene calls are TRBV20-1 and TRBJ1-2, with TRBD1 identical over 8 bases. J lost 8 bases, V lost 6 bases, and 14 bases had no gene match. The length of the CDR3 is 14 residues. Germline CDR1 and CDR2: DFQATT and SNEGSKA (reference sequence). The CDR3 DNA follows: TGCAGTGCAACACGGGAGACAGGGGCGCGAGGCTACACCTTC. As protein: CSATRETGARGYTF.